One and the same sample provided the 20 T cell receptor beta chains below, sequenced in a study of blood T cell repertoires in COVID-19. The assay was immunoSEQ multiplex PCR, and TCRdb's table has in-frame clones only and misses some. The sample contains approximately 300,000 clones, around nine tenths of which appear only once. Sequencing used PBMCs or T cells enriched from blood (not recorded which). The receptor source for this set is a woman aged 18-29 years who had recovered from COVID-19.

The chain has TRBV11-3 and TRBJ2-1; D unclear. Trimming pared 5 bases from V and 5 bases from J, leaving 13 bases between. This CDR3 contains 14 residues. CDR1 is SGHNT and CDR2 is YENEEA in the germline V gene. CDR3 sequence reads: CASSIRTEDNEQFF. CDR3 DNA: TGTGCCAGCAGCATCCGAACTGAGGACAATGAGCAGTTCTTC.

DNA for the CDR3: TGCGCCAGCAGCCAAGTTAGGGGGCAGAGTGGCTACACCTTC. Amino acid sequence: CASSQVRGQSGYTF. The chain couples TRBV4-3 to TRBJ1-2, with 7 bases matching TRBD1. Germline values: CDR1 LGHNA, CDR2 YSLEER. V lost 1 base to trimming and J lost 7 bases; unmatched junction nucleotides: 6. This CDR3 contains 14 residues.

The V gene is TRBV12-2, the J gene TRBJ2-7; the table's TRBD2 call for D was not verified on the DNA. TRBV12-2 is flagged as a pseudogene. This CDR3 is 17 amino acids long. The CDR3 is CASRLAVAGGKCYEQYF. The CDR3 DNA reads TGTGCAAGTCGCTTAGCGGTCGCGGGGGGGAAGTGTTACGAGCAGTACTTC.

The chain couples TRBV7-2 to TRBJ2-1; unclear D gene. The CDR3 loop spans 17 amino acids. V dropped 2 bases and J dropped 0 bases, with 14 bases sitting between them. Germline CDR1 reads SGHTA; CDR2 reads FQGNSA. The DNA of the CDR3 is TGTGCCAGCAGCTTATTTATTTTGGCCAGCTCCTACAATGAGCAGTTCTTC. Translation: CASSLFILASSYNEQFF.

The chain combines TRBV19 with TRBJ1-1; 8 nucleotides line up with TRBD1. Germline V gene data show CDR1 as LNHDA and CDR2 as SQIVND (reference sequence). V gave up 8 bases and J gave up 11 bases; unmatched junction bases: 13. The CDR3 length is 13 residues. CDR3 sequence reads: CASAPGGRDRAFF. For the CDR3, the DNA is TGTGCCAGTGCTCCAGGGGGCCGCGATAGGGCTTTCTTT.

The chain links TRBV6-2 or TRBV6-3 to TRBJ1-4, with D hard to call. Germline CDR1 is MNHEY and CDR2 is SVGEGT. The CDR3 has 14 amino acids. V was clipped by 5 bases and J by 5 bases, with 12 bases between them. CDR3 bases: TGTGCCAGCAGTCTCTCAACTGTAAATGAAAAACTGTTTTTT. Residues: CASSLSTVNEKLFF.

The chain carries TRBV7-9 and TRBJ2-2; D possibly corresponds to TRBD2 (5 bases). The V gene's germline CDR1 is SEHNR and CDR2 FQNEAQ (reference sequence). CDR3 length: 14 residues. Trimming shortened V by 4 bases and J by 4 bases, and 10 bases separated the two germline ends. CDR3 protein: CASSSRRLTGELFF. The CDR3 DNA reads TGTGCCAGCAGCTCGAGGAGGCTCACCGGGGAGCTGTTTTTT.

V usage is TRBV19 and J usage is TRBJ2-3; TRBD2 agrees at 11 bases. Trimming took 4 bases from V and 1 from J; bases not matched to a gene: 10. This CDR3 is built from 18 residues. In germline, CDR1 is LNHDA, CDR2 SQIVND (reference sequence). CDR3 nucleotide sequence: TGTGCCAGTAGTACTGGACGGGAACTAGCGGGAGGCACAGATACGCAGTATTTT. The encoded protein is CASSTGRELAGGTDTQYF.

This clone showed up just once. The rearrangement uses TRBV7-9 and TRBJ1-1, with D unclear. The CDR3 totals 12 residues. Germline V gene lookup returns CDR1 SEHNR and CDR2 FQNEAQ (reference sequence). V was cut by 2 bases and J by 5 bases, with 6 bases left in between. The CDR3 sequence is CASSLSPTEAFF. In nucleotides, the CDR3 is TGTGCCAGCAGCTTATCCCCGACTGAAGCTTTCTTT.

This sequence joins TRBV18 and TRBJ1-1; 7 nucleotides align to TRBD1. Germline V gene data show CDR1 as KGHSH and CDR2 as LQKENI. This CDR3 is built from 12 residues. V dropped 2 bases and J dropped 10; count of bases not matched to a gene: 4. The CDR3 sequence: CASSPGPGGAFF. The CDR3 DNA reads TGTGCCAGCTCACCAGGCCCAGGGGGAGCTTTCTTT. The full variable domain, rest sourced from reference TRBV18 and TRBJ1-1, is NAGVMQNPRHLVRRRGQEARLRCSPMKGHSHVYWYRQLPEEGLKFMVYLQKENIIDESGMPKERFSAEFPKEGPSILRIQQVVRGDSAAYFCASSPGPGGAFFGQGTRLTVV.

V and J are TRBV2 and TRBJ2-3; 8 bases agree with TRBD2. This CDR3 contains 17 residues. Germline loops: CDR1 SNHLY, CDR2 FYNNEI. V was clipped by 8 bases and J by 1 base; unmatched bases: 14. The CDR3 sequence: CASGYGRGAGRTDTQYF. The CDR3 DNA is TGTGCCAGCGGCTACGGGCGGGGGGCCGGTCGCACAGATACGCAGTATTTT. Complete variable domain (other parts from reference TRBV2 and TRBJ2-3): EPEVTQTPSHQVTQMGQEVILRCVPISNHLYFYWYRQILGQKVEFLVSFYNNEISEKSEIFDDQFSVERPDGSNFTLKIRSTKLEDSAMYFCASGYGRGAGRTDTQYFGPGTRLTVL.

The V and J genes are TRBV4-2 and TRBJ2-6; 8 positions agree with TRBD1. Trimming cost V 4 bases and J 4 bases; bases outside gene matches: 3. The CDR3 extends over 15 amino acids. CDR1 is LGHNA and CDR2 is YNFKEQ in the germline V gene. CDR3 nucleotide sequence: TGTGCCAGCAGCCCACGGGACAGGGGGGCCAACGTCCTGACTTTC. Its translation: CASSPRDRGANVLTF.

This clone was seen just once. The rearrangement uses TRBV6-4 and TRBJ1-6; D not certain. The length of the CDR3 is 13 residues. Germline V gene sequence: CDR1 MRHNA, CDR2 SNTAGT. Trimming removed 0 bases from V and 7 bases from J, with 4 bases in between. CDR3 sequence reads: CASSDSTNSPLHF. The CDR3 region has the DNA TGTGCCAGCAGTGACTCGACAAATTCACCCCTCCACTTT.

The chain links TRBV7-2 to TRBJ2-3; D is perhaps TRBD2 (6 bases). The CDR3 loop spans 16 amino acids. Germline CDR1 and CDR2: SGHTA and FQGNSA. V lost 5 bases to trimming and J lost 1 base, with 16 bases between them. The CDR3: CASSPTLPSGTDTQYF. In nucleotides, the CDR3 is TGTGCCAGCAGCCCAACCTTACCTAGCGGCACAGATACGCAGTATTTT.

This clone has only one observation. The rearrangement joins TRBV18 to TRBJ2-2, with a tentative D call TRBD1 (5 bases). The CDR3 has 19 residues. Germline-derived CDR1 and CDR2 are KGHSH and LQKENI. Trimming took off 3 bases at V and 4 bases at J, with 24 bases between the two ends. The CDR3 reads CASSPRSQGDNTATGELFF. The CDR3 region has the DNA TGTGCCAGCTCACCTCGGTCGCAGGGCGATAATACGGCCACCGGGGAGCTGTTTTTT.

This clone is a singleton in its sample. This rearrangement joins TRBV10-3 to TRBJ2-5; 7 bases are a match to TRBD1. V dropped 10 bases and J dropped 1; count of bases not matched to a gene: 6. Germline CDR1 is ENHRY and CDR2 is SYGVKD. The CDR3 is made up of 13 amino acids. The CDR3 DNA follows: TGTGCCACCCTGACAGGGTTCCAAGAGACCCAGTACTTC. Translated, it gives CATLTGFQETQYF.

The chain recombines TRBV7-3 with TRBJ1-2, with TRBD1 matching 10 bases. V shed 5 bases, J shed 3 bases, and the junction held 6 bases outside the gene matches. The germline V gene encodes CDR1 SGHTA and CDR2 FQGTGA. There are 15 residues in the CDR3. The CDR3 region is CASSARQGADYGYTF. CDR3 bases: TGTGCCAGCAGCGCTAGACAGGGGGCGGACTATGGCTACACCTTC.

This chain joins TRBV5-5 and TRBJ2-3; possible D gene TRBD1, 6 bases. The CDR3 is made up of 15 amino acids. V lost 4 bases to trimming and J lost 4 bases, with 16 bases between them. Germline V gene data show CDR1 as SGHKS and CDR2 as YYEKEE (reference sequence). The CDR3 DNA reads as TGTGCCAGCAGCCTACAGGGTAATGGTGCAGATACGCAGTATTTT. Translation: CASSLQGNGADTQYF. The variable domain in full, with the rest retrieved from reference TRBV5-5 and TRBJ2-3, is DAGVTQSPTHLIKTRGQQVTLRCSPISGHKSVSWYQQVLGQGPQFIFQYYEKEERGRGNFPDRFSARQFPNYSSELNVNALLLGDSALYLCASSLQGNGADTQYFGPGTRLTVL.

This rearrangement joins TRBV3-1 (or the pseudogene TRBV3-2) to TRBJ2-2; 10 nucleotides align to TRBD2. The V segment lost 3 bases and the J segment 7 bases; nucleotides outside the gene matches: 11. Germline V gene data show CDR1 as LGHDT and CDR2 as YNNKEL (reference sequence). The CDR3 runs to 17 residues. CDR3 sequence: CASSQGLASGSIGELFF. For the CDR3, the DNA is TGTGCCAGCAGCCAGGGTCTTGCTAGCGGGAGTATCGGGGAGCTGTTTTTT.

This rearrangement joins TRBV28 to TRBJ2-5; 9 bases align to TRBD1. This CDR3 spans 13 amino acids. V trimming: 6 bases; J trimming: 4 bases; junction bases outside the gene matches: 3. Per the germline V gene, CDR1 is MDHEN and CDR2 is SYDVKM. CDR3 region: CASRTGGGETQYF. The CDR3 DNA sequence: TGTGCCAGCAGAACAGGGGGCGGAGAGACCCAGTACTTC. Drawing the rest from reference TRBV28 and TRBJ2-5, the complete variable domain is DVKVTQSSRYLVKRTGEKVFLECVQDMDHENMFWYRQDPGLGLRLIYFSYDVKMKEKGDIPEGYSVSREKKERFSLILESASTNQTSMYLCASRTGGGETQYFGPGTRLLVL.